Shown below are 21 T cell receptor beta chains from a single sample sequenced in a study of T cell responses to AZD1222 COVID-19 vaccine. TCRdb's copy holds only in-frame clones and misses some; the assay was immunoSEQ multiplex PCR. The sample holds more than 85,000 clones, about 80% seen once. Sequences were derived from peripheral blood, sampled on day 0 of AZD1222 vaccination. The receptors were sampled from an adult in good health.

V is TRBV3-1 (or the pseudogene TRBV3-2) and J is TRBJ1-1; no clear D gene. Germline V gives CDR1 LGHDT, CDR2 YNNKEL (reference sequence). The CDR3 covers 13 residues. The V and J ends lost 2 bases and 2 bases respectively, with 6 bases between them. The CDR3 coding sequence is TGTGCCAGCAGCCAAACAGCAAACACTGAAGCTTTCTTT. Protein product: CASSQTANTEAFF.

This chain links TRBV19 with TRBJ2-1; D may be TRBD2 (6 bases). The V end lost 5 bases, the J end lost 1 base, and 12 bases lay between the germline ends. This CDR3 is 15 amino acids long. Germline V gene data show CDR1 as LNHDA and CDR2 as SQIVND (reference sequence). The CDR3 region is CASSPRRVSYNEQFF. The DNA of the CDR3 is TGTGCCAGTAGTCCACGGAGGGTGTCCTACAATGAGCAGTTCTTC. Complete variable domain (other parts from reference TRBV19 and TRBJ2-1): DGGITQSPKYLFRKEGQNVTLSCEQNLNHDAMYWYRQDPGQGLRLIYYSQIVNDFQKGDIAEGYSVSREKKESFPLTVTSAQKNPTAFYLCASSPRRVSYNEQFFGPGTRLTVL.

This chain joins TRBV24-1 and TRBJ2-1; D might be TRBD2 (6 bases). The germline V and J ends were trimmed by 1 base and 7 bases, with 22 bases remaining between them. The CDR3 is 18 amino acids. CDR1 KGHDR and CDR2 SFDVKD come from the germline V gene. The CDR3 loop is CATSDLSPSEAGGNEQFF. DNA for the CDR3: TGTGCCACCAGTGATTTATCCCCCTCCGAGGCCGGGGGTAATGAGCAGTTCTTC.

The V call is TRBV11-2, the J call TRBJ2-2; 7 nucleotides agree with TRBD1. The CDR3 runs 17 residues. The J segment lost 1 base and the V segment lost 2 bases, leaving 7 bases of the junction unmatched. The germline gives CDR1 SGHAT, CDR2 FQNNGV. CDR3 in amino acids: CASSLQPGQWNTGELFF. DNA for the CDR3: TGTGCCAGCAGCTTACAACCGGGACAGTGGAACACCGGGGAGCTGTTTTTT. Full variable domain (remainder filled in from reference TRBV11-2 and TRBJ2-2): EAGVAQSPRYKIIEKRQSVAFWCNPISGHATLYWYQQILGQGPKLLIQFQNNGVVDDSQLPKDRFSAERLKGVDSTLKIQPAKLEDSAVYLCASSLQPGQWNTGELFFGEGSRLTVL.

A word on this clone: An end of the junction differs from the germline gene, which may be a read error. This rearrangement joins TRBV11-2 to TRBJ2-1, with 11 bases identical to TRBD1. From germline, CDR1 is SGHAT and CDR2 FQNNGV. The CDR3 is made up of 15 amino acids. The CDR3 DNA reads as TGTGCCAGCAGTTTAGGGACAGGGGGTTTCGATGAGCAGTTCTTC. Translating it yields CASSLGTGGFDEQFF.

V and J are TRBV25-1 and TRBJ2-7; D remains unclear. Germline V gene sequence: CDR1 MGHDK, CDR2 SYGVNS. The CDR3 contains 14 residues. V was shortened by 3 bases and J by 0 bases, with 9 bases between the two germline ends. CDR3 sequence reads: CASSDLGSSYEQYF. CDR3 coding DNA: TGTGCCAGCAGTGATTTAGGTAGCTCCTACGAGCAGTACTTC.

This clone was seen a handful of times. This chain joins TRBV11-2 and TRBJ2-4; no clear D gene. CDR3 length equals 13 residues. Trimming removed 3 bases at V and 2 bases at J, with 5 bases between. Per germline, CDR1 SGHAT and CDR2 FQNNGV. The CDR3: CASSFNSKNIQYF. The CDR3 bases are TGTGCCAGCAGCTTTAATTCCAAAAACATTCAGTACTTC.

V is TRBV7-8 and J is TRBJ2-3, with D perhaps given as TRBD1 or TRBD2 (5 bases each). Deletions cut 2 bases from V and 2 bases from J, with 11 bases between. Germline CDR1 reads SGHVS; CDR2 reads FQNEAQ. This CDR3 spans 15 amino acids. This chain's CDR3 is CASSLTGASTDTQYF. For the CDR3, the DNA is TGTGCCAGCAGCTTAACCGGGGCGTCCACAGATACGCAGTATTTT.

The V and J genes are TRBV14 and TRBJ2-7; D not certain. The CDR3 loop spans 14 amino acids. Germline CDR1 and CDR2: SGHDN and FVKESK. The V end was cut by 1 base, the J end by 2 bases, with 9 bases between. CDR3 sequence reads: CASSQVDGAYEQYF. The CDR3 DNA reads TGTGCCAGCAGCCAAGTAGACGGAGCCTACGAGCAGTACTTC.

This chain links TRBV5-4 with TRBJ1-1; tentatively, D is TRBD1 (6 bases). The CDR3 sequence is 15 residues long. Trimming shortened V by 6 bases and J by 1 base, and 16 bases separated the two germline ends. In germline, CDR1 is SGHNT, CDR2 YYREEE (reference sequence). The CDR3 spells CASTPTGKGNTEAFF. The CDR3 DNA is TGTGCCAGCACCCCTACAGGGAAGGGGAACACTGAAGCTTTCTTT.

The rearrangement links TRBV4-1 to TRBJ2-3, with a possible D match to TRBD2 (7 bases). With 2 bases removed from V and 2 bases from J, the gap between germline ends came to 17 bases. The CDR3 is 17 amino acids. The germline V gene has CDR1 MGHRA and CDR2 YSYEKL. CDR3 in DNA: TGCGCCAGCAGCCAATCCCTAAGGGGGGGGGTCACAGATACGCAGTATTTT. Translating it yields CASSQSLRGGVTDTQYF.

In its sample, this clone was seen a few times. The chain is built from TRBV24-1 and TRBJ2-7, with TRBD1 matching over 7 bases. Germline trimming cut 6 bases from V and 6 bases from J; bases unmatched to any gene: 10. This CDR3 spans 14 amino acids. Germline values: CDR1 KGHDR, CDR2 SFDVKD. CDR3 loop: CATSSGQSPGEQYF. For the CDR3, the DNA is TGTGCCACCAGTTCGGGACAGAGCCCTGGCGAGCAGTACTTC.

V usage is TRBV6-2 or TRBV6-3 and J usage is TRBJ1-1; D unclear. Germline loops: CDR1 MNHEY, CDR2 SVGEGT. The germline V and J ends were trimmed by 2 bases and 0 bases, with 7 bases remaining between them. The CDR3 contains 14 residues. CDR3 sequence reads: CASSYRSVNTEAFF. CDR3 DNA: TGTGCCAGCAGTTACCGGTCCGTGAACACTGAAGCTTTCTTT.

This chain joins TRBV7-9 and TRBJ1-2; D possibly corresponds to TRBD1 (6 bases). Germline values: CDR1 SEHNR, CDR2 FQNEAQ (reference sequence). This CDR3 comprises 14 residues. Trimming pared 4 bases from V and 4 bases from J, leaving 13 bases between. CDR3 residues: CASSSGQGLYGYTF. The CDR3 bases are TGTGCCAGCAGCTCGGGGCAGGGGCTCTATGGCTACACCTTC.

This clone occurred once. The identical CDR3 is also encoded by other nucleotide sequences in the sample. The CDR3 reads CASSSGGYNEQFF. In DNA form, the CDR3 reads TGTGCCAGCAGCTCGGGGGGTTACAATGAGCAGTTCTTC. J is TRBJ2-1 and V is TRBV7-2; TRBD2 matches 7 bases. Germline V lookup: CDR1 SGHTA, CDR2 FQGNSA. V gave up 4 bases and J gave up 4 bases; unmatched junction bases: 1. CDR3 length: 13 amino acids.

The table lists this clone with a few counts. V usage is TRBV7-2 and J usage is TRBJ2-3, with 11 bases fitting TRBD2. V lost 5 bases, J lost 9 bases, and 13 bases stayed unmatched. The germline V gene encodes CDR1 SGHTA and CDR2 FQGNSA. The CDR3 contains 16 residues. The chain's CDR3 is CASSTGLAGALGTQYF. CDR3 in DNA: TGTGCCAGCAGCACCGGACTAGCGGGTGCCCTGGGCACGCAGTATTTT.

The genes are TRBV7-9 and TRBJ2-1; weak D call: TRBD2 (5 bases). Trimming took off 5 bases at V and 3 bases at J, with 11 bases between the two ends. The CDR3 has 14 amino acids. Germline CDR1 is SEHNR and CDR2 is FQNEAQ (reference sequence). CDR3 sequence (DNA): TGTGCCAGCAGCAGGAGGACGGACTACAATGAGCAGTTCTTC. It codes for CASSRRTDYNEQFF. Variable domain in full (rest from reference TRBV7-9 and TRBJ2-1): DTGVSQNPRHKITKRGQNVTFRCDPISEHNRLYWYRQTLGQGPEFLTYFQNEAQLEKSRLLSDRFSAERPKGSFSTLEIQRTEQGDSAMYLCASSRRTDYNEQFFGPGTRLTVL.

V usage is TRBV10-3 and J usage is TRBJ2-5; D unclear. Trimming left V 3 bases short and J 4 bases short, with 15 bases between. The CDR3 loop spans 15 amino acids. From germline, CDR1 is ENHRY and CDR2 SYGVKD. The CDR3 DNA sequence: TGTGCCATCAGTGACGAAAAAGGGATGGTAGAGACCCAGTACTTC. Its translation is CAISDEKGMVETQYF.

This clone was counted only a few times. V is TRBV10-1 and J is TRBJ1-3; D unclear. V shed 9 bases and J shed 0 bases, with 15 bases lying between them. The germline gives CDR1 WNHNN, CDR2 SYGVQD (reference sequence). The CDR3 sequence is 15 residues long. CDR3 loop: CARKLGGNSGNTIYF. In nucleotides, the CDR3 is TGCGCCAGAAAATTAGGAGGGAACTCTGGAAACACCATATATTTT.

The V and J genes are TRBV7-5 and TRBJ1-5; the table calls TRBD1, which could not be checked here. TRBV7-5 is listed as a pseudogene. The CDR3 covers 18 residues. CDR3 in DNA: TGTGTCAGAAGCCGATCTCGGACAGGCGACCTTAGCAATCAGCCCCAGCATTTT. Amino acid sequence: CVRSRSRTGDLSNQPQHF.

The gene calls are TRBV5-1 and TRBJ1-1, with D uncertain. The CDR3 has 14 amino acids. Trimming removed 0 bases from V and 3 bases from J, with 9 bases in between. The germline gives CDR1 SGHRS, CDR2 YFSETQ. The CDR3 DNA is TGCGCCAGCAGCTTGGCCCTAGGAGACACTGAAGCTTTCTTT. It yields the protein CASSLALGDTEAFF.